One TCR beta chain is described in this entry. The data derive from a study of T cell changes during pregnancy in multiple sclerosis. The V gene lost 5 bases and the J gene lost 0 bases, with 8 bases spanning the gap. The CDR3 has 15 residues. Germline CDR1 and CDR2: MNHEY and SVGAGI. The repertoire was sequenced with immunoSEQ multiplex PCR; TCRdb's copy has only in-frame clones and lacks some. Of 70,000 to 100,000 clones in the sample, approximately 95% are singletons; the top ten hold approximately 0.99%. The chain is built from TRBV6-5 and TRBJ2-6; D call uncertain. This TCR was recovered from a female donor with multiple sclerosis, enrolled in a pregnancy study. The sequencing used peripheral blood, collected in the first trimester of pregnancy. CDR3 residues: CASSPQVSGANVLTF. The CDR3 DNA reads as TGTGCCAGCAGTCCTCAGGTCTCTGGGGCCAACGTCCTGACTTTC.